This T cell receptor (beta chain) was retrieved from a study of beta chain features in type 1 diabetes. Every isolated RNA sample was fully reverse transcribed, so sequencing captured expressed TCRB transcripts. The assay was immunoSEQ multiplex PCR, and TCRdb's table has in-frame clones only and misses some. The sample carries 250,000 or so clones, 25% to 30% recorded once. The CDR3 loop spans 14 amino acids. Per the germline V gene, CDR1 is SNHLY and CDR2 is FYNNEI. Trimming cost V 0 bases and J 0 bases, with 5 bases left between them. By way of CD45RO/CCR7/CD25/CD127/CD95/CD27, the CD4+ regulatory, stem cell-like memory, central memory and naive cells were sorted. Without exception, sorted populations had purity beyond 95%.

The chain joins TRBV2 to TRBJ1-2; no clear D gene. The receptor was isolated from a man under 40 in good health. Input material: central memory CD4+ T cells from blood. The CDR3 protein is CASSEARTNYGYTF. As DNA, the CDR3 is TGTGCCAGCAGTGAAGCCCGAACTAACTATGGCTACACCTTC.